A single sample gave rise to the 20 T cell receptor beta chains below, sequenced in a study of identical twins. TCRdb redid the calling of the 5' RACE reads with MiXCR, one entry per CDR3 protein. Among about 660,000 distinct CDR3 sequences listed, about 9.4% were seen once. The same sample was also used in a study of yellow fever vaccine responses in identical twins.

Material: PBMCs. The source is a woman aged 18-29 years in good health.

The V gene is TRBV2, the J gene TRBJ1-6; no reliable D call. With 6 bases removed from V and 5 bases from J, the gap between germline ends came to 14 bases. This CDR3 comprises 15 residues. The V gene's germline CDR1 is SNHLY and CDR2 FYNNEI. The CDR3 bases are TGTGCCAGCAGCCAGTGGCAGCATGATAATTCACCCCTCCACTTT. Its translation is CASSQWQHDNSPLHF.

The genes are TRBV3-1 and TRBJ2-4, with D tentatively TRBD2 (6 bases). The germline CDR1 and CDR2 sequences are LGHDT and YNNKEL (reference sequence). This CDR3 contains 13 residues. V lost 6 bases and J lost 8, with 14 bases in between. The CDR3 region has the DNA TGTGCCAGCAGTGACAGACTAGTTGACATTCAGTACTTC. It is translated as CASSDRLVDIQYF.

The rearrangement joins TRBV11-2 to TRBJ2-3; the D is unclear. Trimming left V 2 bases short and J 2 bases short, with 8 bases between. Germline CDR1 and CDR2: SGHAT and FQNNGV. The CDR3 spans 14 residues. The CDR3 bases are TGTGCCAGCAGCTTACTTACGATCACAGATACGCAGTATTTT. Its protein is CASSLLTITDTQYF.

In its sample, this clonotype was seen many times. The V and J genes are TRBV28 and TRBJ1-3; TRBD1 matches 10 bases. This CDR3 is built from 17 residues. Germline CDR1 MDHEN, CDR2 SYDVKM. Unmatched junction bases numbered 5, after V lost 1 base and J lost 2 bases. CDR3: CASSLLGQGWAGNTIYF. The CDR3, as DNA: TGTGCCAGCAGTTTATTGGGACAGGGGTGGGCTGGAAACACCATATATTTT.

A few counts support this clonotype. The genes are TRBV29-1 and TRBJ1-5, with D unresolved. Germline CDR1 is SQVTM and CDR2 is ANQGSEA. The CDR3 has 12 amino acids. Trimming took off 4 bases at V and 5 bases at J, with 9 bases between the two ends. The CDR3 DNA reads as TGCAGCGTTGTGGAGGGCGATCAGCCCCAGCATTTT. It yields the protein CSVVEGDQPQHF.

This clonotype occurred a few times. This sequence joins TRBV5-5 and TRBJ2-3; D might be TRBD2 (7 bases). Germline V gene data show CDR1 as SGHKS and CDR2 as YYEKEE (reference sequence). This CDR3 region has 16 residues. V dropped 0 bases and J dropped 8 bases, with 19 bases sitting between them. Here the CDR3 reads CASSLVGGPRVGTQYF. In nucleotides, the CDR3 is TGTGCCAGCAGCTTGGTCGGGGGGCCCCGGGTCGGTACGCAGTATTTT.

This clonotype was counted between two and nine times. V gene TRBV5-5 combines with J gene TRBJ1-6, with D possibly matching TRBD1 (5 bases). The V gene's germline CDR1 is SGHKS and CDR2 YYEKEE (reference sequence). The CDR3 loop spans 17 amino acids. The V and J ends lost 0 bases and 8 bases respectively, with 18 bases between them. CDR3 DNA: TGTGCCAGCAGCTTGGGGCCCCGGAGGGACTTGGATTCACCCCTCCACTTT. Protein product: CASSLGPRRDLDSPLHF.

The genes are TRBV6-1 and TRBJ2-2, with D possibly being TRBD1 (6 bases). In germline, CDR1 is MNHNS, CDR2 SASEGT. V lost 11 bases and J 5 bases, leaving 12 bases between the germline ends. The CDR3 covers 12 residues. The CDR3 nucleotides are TGTGCCGCATGGACAGAGACCGGGGAGCTGTTTTTT. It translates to CAAWTETGELFF.

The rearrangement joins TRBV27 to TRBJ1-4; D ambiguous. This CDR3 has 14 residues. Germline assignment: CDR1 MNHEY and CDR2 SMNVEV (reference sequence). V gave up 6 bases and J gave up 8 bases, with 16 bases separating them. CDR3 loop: CASSQRALGEKLFF. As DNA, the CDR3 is TGTGCCAGCAGCCAACGGGCACTCGGAGAAAAACTGTTTTTT.

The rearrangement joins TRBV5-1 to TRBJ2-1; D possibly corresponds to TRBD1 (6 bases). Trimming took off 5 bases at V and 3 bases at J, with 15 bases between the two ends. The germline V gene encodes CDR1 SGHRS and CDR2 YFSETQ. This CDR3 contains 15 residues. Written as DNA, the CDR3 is TGCGCCAGCAGTCCCATGGGGGCCAACTACAATGAGCAGTTCTTC. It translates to CASSPMGANYNEQFF.

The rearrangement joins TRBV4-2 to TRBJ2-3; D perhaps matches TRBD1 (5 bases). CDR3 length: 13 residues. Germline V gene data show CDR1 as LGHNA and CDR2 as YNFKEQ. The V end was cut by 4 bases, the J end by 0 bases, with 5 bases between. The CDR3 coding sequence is TGTGCCAGCAGCCGACAGAGCACAGATACGCAGTATTTT. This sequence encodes CASSRQSTDTQYF.

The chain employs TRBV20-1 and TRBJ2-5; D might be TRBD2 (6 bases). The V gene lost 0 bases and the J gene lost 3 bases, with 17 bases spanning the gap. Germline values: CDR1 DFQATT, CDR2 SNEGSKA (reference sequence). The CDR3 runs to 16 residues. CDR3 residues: CSARDLNGGQEETQYF. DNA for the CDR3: TGCAGTGCTAGAGATCTGAACGGGGGTCAAGAAGAGACCCAGTACTTC.

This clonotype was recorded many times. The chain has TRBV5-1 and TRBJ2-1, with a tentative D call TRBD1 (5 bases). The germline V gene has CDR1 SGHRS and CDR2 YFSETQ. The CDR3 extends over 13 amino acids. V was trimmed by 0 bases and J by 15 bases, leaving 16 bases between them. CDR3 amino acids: CASSLVPEQGRFF. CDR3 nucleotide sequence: TGCGCCAGCAGCTTGGTGCCTGAGCAGGGTCGGTTCTTC.

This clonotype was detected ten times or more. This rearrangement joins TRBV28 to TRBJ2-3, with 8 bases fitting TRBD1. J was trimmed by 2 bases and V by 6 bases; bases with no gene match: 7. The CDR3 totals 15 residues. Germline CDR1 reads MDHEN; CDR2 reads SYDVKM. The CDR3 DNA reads TGTGCCAGCAGCGAAAGGACAGGGCCCACAGATACGCAGTATTTT. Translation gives CASSERTGPTDTQYF.

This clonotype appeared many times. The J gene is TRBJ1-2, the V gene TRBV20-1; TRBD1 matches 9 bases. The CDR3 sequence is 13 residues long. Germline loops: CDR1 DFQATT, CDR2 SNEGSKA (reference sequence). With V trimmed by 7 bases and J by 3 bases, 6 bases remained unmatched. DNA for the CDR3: TGCAGTGGGACCGGGACAGGGTACTATGGCTACACCTTC. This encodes CSGTGTGYYGYTF.

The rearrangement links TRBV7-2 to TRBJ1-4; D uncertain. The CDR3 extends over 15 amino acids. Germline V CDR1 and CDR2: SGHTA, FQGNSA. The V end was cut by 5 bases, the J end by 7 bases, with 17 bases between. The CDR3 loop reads CASSPRTGLGEKLFF. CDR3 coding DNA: TGTGCCAGCAGCCCTAGGACGGGTTTGGGTGAAAAACTGTTTTTT.

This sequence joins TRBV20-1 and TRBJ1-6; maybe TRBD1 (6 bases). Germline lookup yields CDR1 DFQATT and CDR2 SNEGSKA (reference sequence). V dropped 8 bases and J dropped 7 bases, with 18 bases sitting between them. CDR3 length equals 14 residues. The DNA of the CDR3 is TGCAGTCTATTGCCTGGGGGCTGGAATTCACCCCTCCACTTT. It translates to CSLLPGGWNSPLHF.

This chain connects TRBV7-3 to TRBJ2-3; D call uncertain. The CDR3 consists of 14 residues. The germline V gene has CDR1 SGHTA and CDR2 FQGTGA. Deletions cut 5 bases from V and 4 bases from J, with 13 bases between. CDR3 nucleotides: TGTGCCAGCAGCCCTCCCCGGCCCTCAGATACGCAGTATTTT. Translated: CASSPPRPSDTQYF.

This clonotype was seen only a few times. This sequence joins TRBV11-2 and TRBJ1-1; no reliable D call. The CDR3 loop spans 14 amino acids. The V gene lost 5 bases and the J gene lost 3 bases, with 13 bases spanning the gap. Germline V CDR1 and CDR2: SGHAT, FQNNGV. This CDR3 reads CASSPTEGYTEAFF. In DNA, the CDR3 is TGTGCCAGCAGCCCCACAGAGGGATACACTGAAGCTTTCTTT.

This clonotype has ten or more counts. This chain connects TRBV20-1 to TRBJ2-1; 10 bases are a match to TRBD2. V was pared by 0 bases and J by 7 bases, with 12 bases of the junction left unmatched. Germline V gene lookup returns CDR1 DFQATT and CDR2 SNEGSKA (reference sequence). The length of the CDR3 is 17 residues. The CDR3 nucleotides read TGCAGTGCTAGAGATCCCGGGGTGGTAGCGGGAGGAAATGAGCAGTTCTTC. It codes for CSARDPGVVAGGNEQFF.